The following is a T cell receptor (beta chain) sequence with its context. What it recognizes is unknown. These data belong to a study of T-cell memory formation after mild COVID-19. Findings and limits, study-wide: Second-wave clones peaking on day 37 lacked confirmed SARS-CoV-2 specificity. The study found balanced CD4/CD8 in clones contracting day 15 to 85 and a CD4+ lean in later expanders.

This CDR3 contains 12 residues. Germline-derived CDR1 and CDR2 are SEHNR and FQNEAQ (reference sequence). Trimming took off 6 bases at V and 9 bases at J, with 9 bases between the two ends. From 5'RACE with constant-segment primers came TCR alpha and TCR beta cDNA libraries that carried sample barcodes and UMIs. TCRdb redid the calling of the 5' RACE reads with MiXCR, one entry per CDR3 protein. The sample has 450,000 to 650,000 distinct CDR3 sequences, about 22% seen once. This clonotype was sampled from an adult woman who had mild COVID-19 (a few samples of this study predate the infection). Cell type and time point are not known. This chain links TRBV7-9 with TRBJ1-6; D gene uncertain. The sample taken for sequencing was PBMCs or a T cell subset sorted from them (not recorded which). CDR3: CASSFSGSPLHF. In DNA, the CDR3 is TGTGCCAGCAGTTTTTCGGGTTCACCCCTCCACTTT.